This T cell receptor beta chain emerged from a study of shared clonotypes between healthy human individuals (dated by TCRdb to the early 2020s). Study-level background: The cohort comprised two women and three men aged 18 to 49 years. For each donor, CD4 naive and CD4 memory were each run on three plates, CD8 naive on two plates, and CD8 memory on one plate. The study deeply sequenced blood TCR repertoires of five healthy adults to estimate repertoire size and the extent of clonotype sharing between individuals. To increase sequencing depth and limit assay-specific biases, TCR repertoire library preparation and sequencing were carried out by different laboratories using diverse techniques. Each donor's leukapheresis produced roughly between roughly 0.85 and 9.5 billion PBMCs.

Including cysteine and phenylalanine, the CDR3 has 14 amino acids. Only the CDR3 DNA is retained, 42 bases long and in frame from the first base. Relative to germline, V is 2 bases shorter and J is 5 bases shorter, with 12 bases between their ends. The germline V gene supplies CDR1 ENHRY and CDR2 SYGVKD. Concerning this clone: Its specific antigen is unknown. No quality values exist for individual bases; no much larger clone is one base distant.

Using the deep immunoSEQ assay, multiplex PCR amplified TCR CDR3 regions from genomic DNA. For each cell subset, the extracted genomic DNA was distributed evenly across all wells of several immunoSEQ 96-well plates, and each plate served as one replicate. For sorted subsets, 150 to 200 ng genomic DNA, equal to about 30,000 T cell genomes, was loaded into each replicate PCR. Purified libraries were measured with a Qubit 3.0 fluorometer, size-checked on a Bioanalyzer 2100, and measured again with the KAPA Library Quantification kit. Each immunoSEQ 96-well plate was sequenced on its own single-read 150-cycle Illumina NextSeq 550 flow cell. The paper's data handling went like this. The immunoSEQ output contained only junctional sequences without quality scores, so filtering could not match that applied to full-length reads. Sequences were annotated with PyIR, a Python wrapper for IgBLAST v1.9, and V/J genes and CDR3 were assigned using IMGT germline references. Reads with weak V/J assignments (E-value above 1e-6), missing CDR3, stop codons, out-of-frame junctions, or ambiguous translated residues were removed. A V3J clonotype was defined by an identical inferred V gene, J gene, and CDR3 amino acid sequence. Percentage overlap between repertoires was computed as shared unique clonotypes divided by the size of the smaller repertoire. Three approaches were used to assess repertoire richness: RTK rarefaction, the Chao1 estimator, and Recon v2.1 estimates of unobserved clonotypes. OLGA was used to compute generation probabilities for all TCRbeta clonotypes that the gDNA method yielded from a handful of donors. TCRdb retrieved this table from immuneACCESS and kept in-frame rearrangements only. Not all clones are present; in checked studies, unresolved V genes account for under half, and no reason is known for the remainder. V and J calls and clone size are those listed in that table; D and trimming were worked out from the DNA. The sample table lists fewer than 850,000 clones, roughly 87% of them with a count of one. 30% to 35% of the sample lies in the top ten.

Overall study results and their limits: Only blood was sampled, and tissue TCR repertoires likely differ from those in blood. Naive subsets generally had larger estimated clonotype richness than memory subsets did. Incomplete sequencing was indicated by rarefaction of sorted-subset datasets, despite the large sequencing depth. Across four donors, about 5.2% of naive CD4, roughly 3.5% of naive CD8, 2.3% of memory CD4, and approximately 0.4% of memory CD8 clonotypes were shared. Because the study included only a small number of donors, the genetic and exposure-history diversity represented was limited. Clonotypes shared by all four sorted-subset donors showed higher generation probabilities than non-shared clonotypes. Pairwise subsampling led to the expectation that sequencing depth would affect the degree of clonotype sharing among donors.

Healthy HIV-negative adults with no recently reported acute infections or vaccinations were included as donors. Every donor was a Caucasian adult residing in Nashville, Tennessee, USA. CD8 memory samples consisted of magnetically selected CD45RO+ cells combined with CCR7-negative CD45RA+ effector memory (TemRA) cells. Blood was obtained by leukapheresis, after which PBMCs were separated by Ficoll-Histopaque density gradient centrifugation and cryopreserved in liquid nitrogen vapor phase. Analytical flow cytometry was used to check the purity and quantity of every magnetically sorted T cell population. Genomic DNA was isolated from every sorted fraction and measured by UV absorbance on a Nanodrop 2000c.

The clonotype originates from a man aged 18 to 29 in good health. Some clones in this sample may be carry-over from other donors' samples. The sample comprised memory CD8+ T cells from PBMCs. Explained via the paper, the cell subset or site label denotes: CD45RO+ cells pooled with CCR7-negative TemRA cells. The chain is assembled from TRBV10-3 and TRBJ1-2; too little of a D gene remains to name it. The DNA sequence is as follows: TGTGCCATCAGTGAGGGGCAGACCCTATATGGCTACACCTTC. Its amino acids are CAISEGQTLYGYTF.